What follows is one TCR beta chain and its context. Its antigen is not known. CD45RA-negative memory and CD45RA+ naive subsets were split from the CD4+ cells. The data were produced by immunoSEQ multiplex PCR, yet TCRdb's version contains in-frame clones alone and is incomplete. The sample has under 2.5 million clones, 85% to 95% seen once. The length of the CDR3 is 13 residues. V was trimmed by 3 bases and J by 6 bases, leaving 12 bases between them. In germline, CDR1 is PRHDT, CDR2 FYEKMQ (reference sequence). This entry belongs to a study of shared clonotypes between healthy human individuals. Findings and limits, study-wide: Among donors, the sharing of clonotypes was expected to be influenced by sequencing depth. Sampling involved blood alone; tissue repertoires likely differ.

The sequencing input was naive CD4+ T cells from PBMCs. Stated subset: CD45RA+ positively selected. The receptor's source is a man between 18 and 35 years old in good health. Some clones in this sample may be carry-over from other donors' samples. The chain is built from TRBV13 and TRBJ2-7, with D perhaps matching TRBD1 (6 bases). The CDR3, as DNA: TGTGCCAGCAGCTTTAACAGGGATTCCGAGCAGTACTTC. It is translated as CASSFNRDSEQYF.